This T cell receptor (beta chain) was sequenced in a study of radiotherapy plus CTLA-4 blockade in lung cancer (dated 2018 in TCRdb). Regarding the complete study: Objective responses were observed in about a sixth of enrolled patients, and disease control was achieved in around 28%. Overall results and qualifications from the work: Early dynamic changes in blood T cell clones, together with increased serum interferon-beta after radiation, were reported as the strongest predictors of response. After treatment with radiotherapy and ipilimumab, TCR clones that originated in tumors expanded in peripheral blood.

In this study, focal radiation therapy paired with CTLA-4 blockade (ipilimumab) was tested in patients who had chemo-refractory metastatic non-small-cell lung cancer. Worth noting for this clone: Its antigen is not yet known. No much larger clonotype is one base removed from it; base qualities were not supplied.

The library was produced with the immunoSEQ multiplex PCR assay. TCRdb obtained this table from immuneACCESS and retained in-frame rearrangements with V and J assigned. These tables miss some clones; where compared with another copy, unresolved V genes account for less than half of the shortfall, and the remainder is unexplained. This sample comprises roughly 100,000 clones, roughly 80% of them detected only once. The ten largest clones capture about 25% of the sample. Including cysteine and phenylalanine, the CDR3 has 14 amino acids. The kept DNA is CDR3 alone, 42 bases in frame from the first base. The germline ends are 17 bases apart after V is trimmed by 5 bases and J by 7 bases. CDR1 MDHEN and CDR2 SYDVKM are derived from the germline V gene.

The sequence came from a human donor with non-small cell lung cancer that progressed on radiotherapy plus ipilimumab. The chain employs TRBV28 and TRBJ1-2; the D gene is possibly TRBD1, with 5 bases matching. The sample consisted of peripheral blood, taken from a patient treated with radiotherapy plus ipilimumab. The CDR3 protein: CASSETGPAIGYTF. Here is the DNA: TGTGCCAGCAGTGAAACGGGACCCGCTATTGGCTACACCTTC.